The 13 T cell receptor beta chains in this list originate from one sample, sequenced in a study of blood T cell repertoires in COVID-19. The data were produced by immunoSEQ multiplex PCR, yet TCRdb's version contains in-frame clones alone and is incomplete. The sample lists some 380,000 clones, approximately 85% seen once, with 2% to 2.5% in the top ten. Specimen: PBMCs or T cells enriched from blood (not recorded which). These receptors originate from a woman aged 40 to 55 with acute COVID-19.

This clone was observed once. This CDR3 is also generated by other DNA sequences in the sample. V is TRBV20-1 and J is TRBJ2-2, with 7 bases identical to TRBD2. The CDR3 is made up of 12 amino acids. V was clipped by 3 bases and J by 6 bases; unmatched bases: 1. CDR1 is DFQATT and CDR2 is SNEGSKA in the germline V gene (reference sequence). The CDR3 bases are TGCAGTGCTAGTGGGAGGGCCGGGGAGCTGTTTTTT. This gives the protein CSASGRAGELFF.

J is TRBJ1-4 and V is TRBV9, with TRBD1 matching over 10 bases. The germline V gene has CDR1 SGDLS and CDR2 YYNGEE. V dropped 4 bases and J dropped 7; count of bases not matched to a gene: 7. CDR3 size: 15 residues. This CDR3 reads CASSFTGTGVEKLFF. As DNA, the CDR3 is TGTGCCAGCAGCTTTACCGGGACAGGGGTTGAAAAACTGTTTTTT.

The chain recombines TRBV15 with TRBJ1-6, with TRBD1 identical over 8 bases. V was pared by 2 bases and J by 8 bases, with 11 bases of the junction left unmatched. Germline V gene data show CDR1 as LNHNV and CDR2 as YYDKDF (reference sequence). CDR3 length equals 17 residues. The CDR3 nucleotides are TGTGCCACCAGCAGACAAAGGAGCAGGGGGCCGGATTCACCCCTCCACTTT. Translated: CATSRQRSRGPDSPLHF.

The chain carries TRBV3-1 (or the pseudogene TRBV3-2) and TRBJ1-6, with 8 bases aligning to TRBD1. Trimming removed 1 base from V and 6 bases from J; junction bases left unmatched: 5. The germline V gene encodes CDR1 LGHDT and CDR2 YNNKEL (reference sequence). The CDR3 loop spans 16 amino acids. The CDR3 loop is CASSQGFDRGNSPLHF. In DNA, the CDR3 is TGTGCCAGCAGCCAAGGGTTCGACAGGGGTAATTCACCCCTCCACTTT.

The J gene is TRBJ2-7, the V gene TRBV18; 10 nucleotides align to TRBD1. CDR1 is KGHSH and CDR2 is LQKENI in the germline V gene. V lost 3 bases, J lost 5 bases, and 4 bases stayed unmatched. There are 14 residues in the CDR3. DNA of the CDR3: TGTGCCAGCTCACCGGACAGGGGGGTCCACGAGCAGTACTTC. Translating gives CASSPDRGVHEQYF.

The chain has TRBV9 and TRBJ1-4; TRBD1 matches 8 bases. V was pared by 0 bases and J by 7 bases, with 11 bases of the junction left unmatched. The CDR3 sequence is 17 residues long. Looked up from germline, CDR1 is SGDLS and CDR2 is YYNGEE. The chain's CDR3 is CASSVGDRGTSLEKLFF. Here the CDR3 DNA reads TGTGCCAGCAGCGTAGGTGACAGGGGCACCAGTCTTGAAAAACTGTTTTTT.

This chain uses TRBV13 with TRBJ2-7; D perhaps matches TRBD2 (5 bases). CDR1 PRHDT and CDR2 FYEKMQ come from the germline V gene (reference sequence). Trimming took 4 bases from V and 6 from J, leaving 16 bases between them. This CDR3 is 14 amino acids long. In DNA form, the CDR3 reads TGTGCCAGCAGCTACCCCGGGAATTTCTTCGAGCAGTACTTC. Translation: CASSYPGNFFEQYF.

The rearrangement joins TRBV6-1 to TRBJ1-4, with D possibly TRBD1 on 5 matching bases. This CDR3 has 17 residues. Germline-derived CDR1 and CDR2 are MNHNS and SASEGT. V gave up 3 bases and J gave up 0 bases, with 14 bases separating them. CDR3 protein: CASSDQGKFATNEKLFF. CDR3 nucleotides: TGTGCCAGCAGTGACCAGGGTAAATTTGCAACTAATGAAAAACTGTTTTTT.

DNA of the CDR3: TGTGCCAGCAGCGAGGGGAGGGATCAGCCCCAGCATTTT. It encodes CASSEGRDQPQHF. This sequence joins TRBV7-8 and TRBJ1-5; D is perhaps TRBD1 (5 bases). The CDR3 consists of 13 residues. Germline lookup yields CDR1 SGHVS and CDR2 FQNEAQ. V lost 5 bases to trimming and J lost 5 bases, with 10 bases between them.

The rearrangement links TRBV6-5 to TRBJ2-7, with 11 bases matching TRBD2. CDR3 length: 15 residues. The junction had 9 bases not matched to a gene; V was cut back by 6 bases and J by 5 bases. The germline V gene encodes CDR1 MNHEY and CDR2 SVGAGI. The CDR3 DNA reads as TGTGCCAGCAGAAAGTTAGCGGGGGGGATTGACGAGCAGTACTTC. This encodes CASRKLAGGIDEQYF.

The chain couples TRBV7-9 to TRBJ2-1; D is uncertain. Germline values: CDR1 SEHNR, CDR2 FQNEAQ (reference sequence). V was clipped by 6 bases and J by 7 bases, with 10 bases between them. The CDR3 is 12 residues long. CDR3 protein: CASRRSWNEQFF. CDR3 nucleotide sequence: TGTGCCAGCAGACGAAGCTGGAATGAGCAGTTCTTC.

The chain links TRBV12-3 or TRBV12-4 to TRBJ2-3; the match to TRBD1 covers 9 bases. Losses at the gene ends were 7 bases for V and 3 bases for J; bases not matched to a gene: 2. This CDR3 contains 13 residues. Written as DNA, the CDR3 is TGTGCCAGCAATGGACAGGGGACAGATACGCAGTATTTT. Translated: CASNGQGTDTQYF.

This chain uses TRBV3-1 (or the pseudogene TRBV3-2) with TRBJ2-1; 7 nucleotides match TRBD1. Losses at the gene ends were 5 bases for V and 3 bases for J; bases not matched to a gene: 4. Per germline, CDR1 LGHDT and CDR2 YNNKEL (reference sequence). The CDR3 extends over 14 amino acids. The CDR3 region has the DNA TGTGCCAGCAGCTCCCGGGACAGCTACAATGAGCAGTTCTTC. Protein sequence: CASSSRDSYNEQFF.